This T cell receptor beta chain was profiled in a study of human T cells and chemical hapten exposure. Study at large: An area of 2 cm by approximately 2 cm on upper inner arm skin received 2% DPC for sensitization. Mostly female patients had alopecia areata, totalis or universalis.

V lost 1 base and J 0 bases, leaving 9 bases between the germline ends. The CDR3 runs 15 residues. Library construction involved attaching unique molecular identifiers to individual cDNA molecules, which allowed quantitative, reproducible TCR counting. TCRdb re-called the RACE reads through MiXCR, storing one row per CDR3 protein. The table has tens of thousands of distinct CDR3 sequences, around 30% seen once. The sample's time point: patch test 1, 2 weeks after DPC sensitization. Indicated treatment: therapeutic diphenylcyclopropenone sensitization with weekly scalp DPC. The V call is TRBV12-3 or TRBV12-4, the J call TRBJ1-2; a possible D gene is TRBD1 (5 bases). The starting material was whole blood, obtained in connection with sensitization to the hapten diphenylcyclopropenone (DPC). This TCR was recovered from a middle-aged man with alopecia areata. Some clones in this sample may be carry-over from other donors' samples. As DNA, the CDR3 is TGTGCCAGCAGTTTAGACAGGAGGGCTAACTATGGCTACACCTTC. It encodes CASSLDRRANYGYTF.